The rows below give T cell receptor beta chains drawn from one sample of a study of blood T cells in healthy people across ages. TCRdb re-called the 5' RACE reads with MiXCR, one entry per CDR3 protein. The sample lists some 560,000 distinct CDR3 sequences, about 29% occurring once. These data are also associated with another study on T cells of mothers and their children.

The sample comprised blood. The receptors stem from a boy between 2 and 10 years old in good health. CDR3s include the opening cysteine and the closing phenylalanine or tryptophan. A D gene is named only where the DNA matches it firmly. Not all rows give a size; the values are once, few, many and, for expanded clones, a class.

clone_size	d_call	v_call	j_call	cdr3_aa	cdr3_nt
medium-sized	-	TRBV5-5	TRBJ2-1	CASSLVSGSNNEQFF	TGTGCCAGCAGCTTGGTAAGCGGGTCCAACAATGAGCAGTTCTTC
few	TRBD1	TRBV29-1	TRBJ1-1	CSVGGRQGAGTEAFF	TGCAGCGTTGGCGGCAGACAGGGGGCGGGCACTGAAGCTTTCTTT
-	-	TRBV7-9	TRBJ2-6	CASSLGHEANVLTF	TGTGCCAGCAGCTTAGGTCATGAGGCCAACGTCCTGACTTTC
-	TRBD1	TRBV11-2	TRBJ2-1	CASSSPTGKNEQFF	TGTGCCAGCAGCTCACCGACAGGGAAAAATGAGCAGTTCTTC
few	-	TRBV25-1	TRBJ1-6	CASSDRSSYNSPLHF	TGTGCCAGCAGTGACAGGAGCTCCTATAATTCACCCCTCCACTTT
-	-	TRBV11-2	TRBJ2-7	CASSLRTLYEQYF	TGTGCCAGCAGCTTACGTACTCTCTACGAGCAGTACTTC
-	TRBD2	TRBV4-3	TRBJ2-5	CASSQDLGLAGGTQYF	TGCGCCAGCAGCCAAGATCTGGGACTAGCGGGAGGGACCCAGTACTTC
-	-	TRBV2	TRBJ2-5	CASRLGREETQYF	TGTGCCAGCAGGCTAGGCAGGGAAGAGACCCAGTACTTC
-	TRBD2	TRBV2	TRBJ2-7	CASNRLAGGSYEQYF	TGTGCCAGCAATCGGCTAGCGGGAGGCTCCTACGAGCAGTACTTC
few	-	TRBV12-3/TRBV12-4	TRBJ1-6	CASSWGGYYNSPLHF	TGTGCCAGCAGCTGGGGAGGGTACTATAATTCACCCCTCCACTTT
-	-	TRBV11-2	TRBJ1-4	CASSLIRSLGEKLFF	TGTGCCAGCAGCTTAATCAGGTCCCTGGGGGAAAAACTGTTTTTT
few	-	TRBV7-8	TRBJ1-2	CASSGGLDLAYGYTF	TGTGCCAGCAGCGGAGGCCTAGACCTGGCCTATGGCTACACCTTC
-	-	TRBV7-6	TRBJ2-3	CASSLADDTQYF	TGTGCCAGCAGCTTAGCCGACGATACGCAGTATTTT
-	-	TRBV29-1	TRBJ2-5	CSAGTTRAEETQYF	TGCAGCGCTGGGACAACCCGGGCGGAAGAGACCCAGTACTTC
few	TRBD2	TRBV29-1	TRBJ2-3	CSVVGGVTDTQYF	TGCAGCGTTGTCGGGGGGGTCACAGATACGCAGTATTTT
few	TRBD1	TRBV20-1	TRBJ1-2	CSVIGGEGDYGYTF	TGCAGTGTCATAGGGGGCGAAGGGGACTATGGCTACACCTTC